By its share, the clone carrying this T cell receptor beta chain is large (0.1 to 1%). Its antigen is not known. The CDR3 covers 13 residues. CDR1 is KGHSY and CDR2 is FQNENV in the germline V gene. Between the trimmed V and J ends, which lost 8 bases and 0 bases, there was a span of 8 bases. The sample originates from a study of PD-L1 blockade in urothelial cancer. Study results and caveats: Per-patient sampling comprised one FFPE tumor specimen, not obtained immediately pretreatment.

The templates were synthetic TCR analogs, and they were spiked into each PCR. Sequenced by immunoSEQ multiplex PCR; TCRdb stores in-frame clones only, minus some. Among 35,000 or so clones listed, 35% to 40% were seen once. The material was tumor tissue, obtained before atezolizumab (anti-PD-L1) treatment. The chain combines TRBV16 with TRBJ1-5; D not resolved. This clonotype originated in a man in his sixties with urothelial cancer. CDR3 DNA: TGTGCCAGCGAAGGAGATAGCAATCAGCCCCAGCATTTT. This sequence encodes CASEGDSNQPQHF.